Each of the 8 T cell receptor beta chains below was sequenced from the same sample in a study of cytomegalovirus exposure and HLA in healthy donors. Assay used: immunoSEQ multiplex PCR; TCRdb lists only in-frame clones, some missing. The sample holds 250,000 to 400,000 clones, around 90% seen once. Sequencing was done on a sample of PBMCs. Every receptor here comes from a woman aged 25 to 45 in good health and CMV-seropositive.

Here the CDR3 DNA reads TGTGCCAGCAGCAATGAACTTCTTTCTTACAATGAGCAGTTCTTC. Translation gives CASSNELLSYNEQFF. The V and J genes are TRBV7-3 and TRBJ2-1; no clear D. CDR1 is SGHTA and CDR2 is FQGTGA in the germline V gene. This CDR3 region has 15 residues. With 5 bases removed from V and 4 bases from J, the gap between germline ends came to 15 bases.

The rearrangement links TRBV10-3 to TRBJ1-1; TRBD1 agrees at 7 bases. Germline assignment: CDR1 ENHRY and CDR2 SYGVKD. With 0 bases clipped from V and 2 bases from J, the junction kept 3 bases outside the gene matches. The CDR3 has 15 amino acids. CDR3 sequence (DNA): TGTGCCATCAGTGAGTCAGGGGGCATAAACACTGAAGCTTTCTTT. Translation gives CAISESGGINTEAFF.

This chain uses TRBV9 with TRBJ2-7; 8 bases map to TRBD1. CDR3 length equals 13 residues. Trimming cost V 0 bases and J 5 bases; bases outside gene matches: 1. From germline, CDR1 is SGDLS and CDR2 YYNGEE. The CDR3 nucleotides are TGTGCCAGCAGCGTAGACAGGGGGGACGAGCAGTACTTC. This translates into CASSVDRGDEQYF.

The chain links TRBV29-1 to TRBJ2-2; unclear D gene. CDR3 length equals 12 residues. V was clipped by 6 bases and J by 4 bases, with 9 bases between them. Germline V CDR1 and CDR2: SQVTM, ANQGSEA. CDR3 in amino acids: CSVARSTGELFF. DNA for the CDR3: TGCAGCGTGGCGCGGAGCACCGGGGAGCTGTTTTTT.

The rearrangement joins TRBV6-1 to TRBJ1-5; TRBD1 matches at 8 bases. Germline-derived CDR1 and CDR2 are MNHNS and SASEGT. The CDR3 runs 14 residues. With 7 bases clipped from V and 4 bases from J, the junction kept 6 bases outside the gene matches. The CDR3 protein is CASKQGARNQPQHF. Here the CDR3 DNA reads TGTGCCAGCAAGCAGGGGGCTAGGAATCAGCCCCAGCATTTT.

The J gene is TRBJ1-2, the V gene TRBV5-6; D may be TRBD1 (5 bases). V lost 7 bases, J lost 5 bases, and 15 bases lay in between. Germline values: CDR1 SGHDT, CDR2 YYEEEE. The CDR3 covers 13 residues. CDR3 nucleotides: TGTGCCAGCGGATTCGAGGGGAGGTATGGCTACACCTTC. Encoded protein: CASGFEGRYGYTF.

The genes are TRBV4-1 and TRBJ1-2; possible D gene TRBD1, 5 bases. The CDR3 sequence is 15 residues long. Looked up from germline, CDR1 is MGHRA and CDR2 is YSYEKL. Between the trimmed V and J ends, which lost 0 bases and 6 bases, there was a span of 14 bases. CDR3 loop: CASSQEARATDGYTF. CDR3 coding DNA: TGCGCCAGCAGCCAAGAAGCCAGGGCGACAGATGGCTACACCTTC.

In this sample, this clone turned up once. The chain couples TRBV13 to TRBJ2-3; 15 bases agree with TRBD2. Losses at the gene ends were 6 bases for V and 5 bases for J; bases not matched to a gene: 12. The CDR3 covers 18 residues. Germline assignment: CDR1 PRHDT and CDR2 FYEKMQ (reference sequence). Here the CDR3 reads CASSRGLAGGWGGDTQYF. The DNA of the CDR3 is TGTGCCAGCAGTAGGGGACTAGCGGGAGGATGGGGTGGAGATACGCAGTATTTT.